This T cell receptor (beta chain) is from a study of blood T cell repertoires in COVID-19 (TCRdb year 2020). For context, the study as a whole: Samples from collaborators originated in the United States, Italy and Spain and spanned both the acute and convalescent phases of COVID-19. The prospective study material was composed of cDNA or gDNA derived from T cells, B-cell-depleted T cells, or PBMCs. Deeply sampled blood TCRbeta repertoires from subjects exposed to, actively infected with, or recovered from COVID-19 were included in the dataset. The repertoires were made available in a free public database intended to serve as a resource for research on the immune response to SARS-CoV-2. Samples came from the ongoing ImmuneRACE study (first 160 participants) plus 1,254 subjects from 6 global collaborators. The sample metadata nearly always contained a de-identified subject ID, COVID-19 status, age in years and sex. Where available, HLA class I and class II types were obtained from metadata supplied by the sample provider rather than from assay-based typing.

The immunoSEQ Assay, a bias-controlled multiplex PCR, was used to amplify TCRbeta CDR3 regions from genomic DNA. For the original study's pipeline: Within the assay, amplification of reference gene primers was used to estimate how many nucleated cells each sample contained. Sequence reads were collapsed and filtered to measure the absolute abundance of every unique TCRbeta CDR3 rearrangement. For each sample, productive Simpson clonality was calculated by taking the square root of Simpson's diversity index across productive rearrangements. TCRdb stores this immuneACCESS table with in-frame sequences only. Part of the clones is absent; in the studies checked, under half of the shortfall reflects unresolved V genes, and no reason is known for the rest. V, J and clone size are taken as reported in that table, and D and trimming were inferred from the DNA itself. Present in this sample are tens of thousands of clones, about 81% of which were seen just once. The top ten clonotypes cover about 15% of the sample.

What the study reported, not specific to this receptor: The amount of clinical and demographic metadata varied by source and participant and was provided uncurated.

Whole blood was collected in K2EDTA tubes by collaborating institutions according to the institutions' own protocols. For TCRbeta analysis, collaborators shipped samples in one of three forms: frozen whole blood, isolated PBMCs, or DNA extracted from either of those sample types. Compared with germline, V lacks 5 bases and J lacks 9 bases; bases without a gene match: 18. CDR1 and CDR2 (SQVTM, ANQGSEA) derive from the germline V gene. Inclusive of the bounding cysteine and phenylalanine, the CDR3 is 16 residues long. The entry retains the CDR3 DNA only, 48 bases that are in frame from base 1. Points on this clone: The target of this receptor is not known. Base-call qualities are not available, and no considerably larger clone is one nucleotide away.

The sample comprised peripheral blood. This receptor was obtained from a man at least 80 years old with acute or convalescent COVID-19. The chain is encoded by TRBV29-1 joined to TRBJ2-1, with TRBD1 matching 8 junction bases. At the DNA level, the sequence is TGCAGCGTTCTCCCCCGAGGACAGGGTGTGTCTCGTGAGCAGTTCTTC. This encodes CSVLPRGQGVSREQFF.